The 9 T cell receptor beta chains reported below all come from one sample, sequenced in a study of blood T cell repertoires in COVID-19. The repertoire was sequenced with immunoSEQ multiplex PCR; TCRdb's copy has only in-frame clones and lacks some. The sample lists roughly 160,000 clones, about 87% seen once, with 3.9% in the top ten. Sequencing was done on a sample of peripheral blood. These receptors were taken from an older woman who had recovered from COVID-19.

The V and J genes are TRBV7-2 and TRBJ2-3; 11 bases fit TRBD2. This CDR3 is built from 16 residues. CDR1 SGHTA and CDR2 FQGNSA come from the germline V gene. Losses at the gene ends were 5 bases for V and 2 bases for J; bases not matched to a gene: 6. The CDR3 protein is CASSVRSGGATDTQYF. The CDR3 DNA sequence: TGTGCCAGCAGCGTCCGTAGCGGGGGGGCCACAGATACGCAGTATTTT.

This chain uses TRBV6-5 with TRBJ1-3; TRBD1 is a possible D gene (5 bases). The CDR3 length is 14 residues. Germline values: CDR1 MNHEY, CDR2 SVGAGI. The ends were cut back, 6 bases at V and 3 bases at J, with 12 bases in the middle. This chain's CDR3 is CASRDPGIGNTIYF. DNA of the CDR3: TGTGCCAGCAGAGACCCAGGGATTGGAAACACCATATATTTT.

V gene TRBV5-1 combines with J gene TRBJ2-7; perhaps TRBD1 as D (6 bases). In germline, CDR1 is SGHRS, CDR2 YFSETQ. CDR3 length: 14 residues. Trimming took off 4 bases at V and 0 bases at J, with 11 bases between the two ends. In DNA form, the CDR3 reads TGCGCCAGCAGCCCACAGGGAAGCTCCTACGAGCAGTACTTC. As protein: CASSPQGSSYEQYF.

The chain links TRBV6-1 to TRBJ2-2, with 7 bases identical to TRBD1. Germline CDR1 reads MNHNS; CDR2 reads SASEGT. V lost 1 base to trimming and J lost 5 bases; unmatched junction nucleotides: 7. This CDR3 is 16 amino acids long. CDR3 nucleotide sequence: TGTGCCAGCAGTGAAGGACAGGGCGGTGTAACCGGGGAGCTGTTTTTT. Translation gives CASSEGQGGVTGELFF.

The V call is TRBV6-6, the J call TRBJ2-5, with 13 bases lining up with TRBD2. V lost 5 bases, J lost 2 bases, and 5 bases stayed unmatched. CDR1 and CDR2 from the germline V gene are MNHNY and SVGAGI (reference sequence). The CDR3 loop spans 16 amino acids. The DNA for the CDR3 is TGTGCCAGCAGTCGATGGACTAGCGGGGGACAAGAGACCCAGTACTTC. As protein: CASSRWTSGGQETQYF.

V gene TRBV16 combines with J gene TRBJ1-4, with D possibly TRBD1 on 6 matching bases. CDR1 and CDR2 (germline): KGHSY, FQNENV. V lost 4 bases, J lost 0 bases, and 12 bases lay in between. This CDR3 is 16 amino acids long. CDR3 protein: CASSRNRDATNEKLFF. CDR3 nucleotide sequence: TGTGCCAGCAGCCGAAACAGGGATGCAACTAATGAAAAACTGTTTTTT. The complete variable domain, with remaining parts taken from reference TRBV16 and TRBJ1-4, reads GEEVAQTPKHLVRGEGQKAKLYCAPIKGHSYVFWYQQVLKNEFKFLISFQNENVFDETGMPKERFSAKCLPNSPCSLEIQATKLEDSAVYFCASSRNRDATNEKLFFGSGTQLSVL.

The chain has TRBV21-1 and TRBJ2-5; the DNA was not used to check the table's D call, TRBD2. TRBV21-1 is recorded as a pseudogene. The CDR3 totals 16 residues. The CDR3 sequence: CASRTPGRGGQETQYF. The CDR3 coding sequence is TGTGCCAGTAGAACTCCAGGGAGGGGAGGGCAAGAGACCCAGTACTTC.

The rearrangement links TRBV28 to TRBJ1-5; 8 bases match TRBD1. Losses at the gene ends were 4 bases for V and 5 bases for J; bases not matched to a gene: 10. CDR3 size: 16 residues. Germline CDR1 reads MDHEN; CDR2 reads SYDVKM. CDR3 nucleotide sequence: TGTGCCAGCAGTTCCCACTCAGGGGGCTTGTATCAGCCCCAGCATTTT. Translated, it gives CASSSHSGGLYQPQHF.

This chain connects TRBV4-1 to TRBJ2-7; tentatively, D is TRBD2 (6 bases). Trimming cost V 1 base and J 3 bases, with 10 bases left between them. The CDR3 is 14 amino acids. From germline, CDR1 is MGHRA and CDR2 YSYEKL. The CDR3 is CASSQVAGSYEQYF. CDR3 DNA sequence: TGCGCCAGCAGCCAAGTGGCGGGAAGCTACGAGCAGTACTTC.